This T cell receptor (beta chain) is from a study of blood T cell repertoires in COVID-19. Using immunoSEQ multiplex PCR, the repertoire was profiled, and TCRdb retains in-frame clones only, with some absent. This sample has roughly 49,000 clones, with around 80% found just once. Per germline, CDR1 LNHDA and CDR2 SQIVND (reference sequence). Trimming took off 4 bases at V and 4 bases at J, with 16 bases between the two ends. The CDR3 runs 15 residues. This clonotype was obtained from a woman of 80 years or more with acute or convalescent COVID-19. V gene TRBV19 combines with J gene TRBJ1-2, with D possibly matching TRBD1 (6 bases). The source material was peripheral blood. The CDR3 nucleotides are TGTGCCAGTAGTACTCCTACAACAGGGTCCTATGGCTACACCTTC. This sequence encodes CASSTPTTGSYGYTF. The full variable domain, its missing parts supplied by reference TRBV19 and TRBJ1-2, is DGGITQSPKYLFRKEGQNVTLSCEQNLNHDAMYWYRQDPGQGLRLIYYSQIVNDFQKGDIAEGYSVSREKKESFPLTVTSAQKNPTAFYLCASSTPTTGSYGYTFGSGTRLTVV.